One and the same sample provided the 11 T cell receptor beta chains below, sequenced in a study of spatial heterogeneity in lung cancer. TCRdb itself ran the 5' RACE reads through MiXCR, one entry per CDR3 protein. The sample includes roughly 54,000 distinct CDR3 sequences, roughly 7.2% of them seen just once. Sample time point: sample taken at primary tumor resection. Whole RNA, isolated from tumor, nontumor lung or frozen PBMC, was sequenced without prior sorting. Sequenced material: PBMCs, taken at surgery. The origin of the receptors is a female donor with early-stage non-small cell lung cancer.

This clonotype was seen repeatedly, ten times or more. The gene calls are TRBV7-8 and TRBJ2-2; 8 bases are shared with TRBD1. V was clipped by 2 bases and J by 4 bases; unmatched bases: 3. The CDR3 length is 15 residues. Germline V gene sequence: CDR1 SGHVS, CDR2 FQNEAQ. In DNA, the CDR3 is TGTGCCAGCAGCTTACGGCAGGGGGCCACCGGGGAGCTGTTTTTT. It is translated as CASSLRQGATGELFF.

This clonotype was detected only a few times. The chain employs TRBV11-2 and TRBJ2-3; 7 bases line up with TRBD2. Per the germline V gene, CDR1 is SGHAT and CDR2 is FQNNGV. The CDR3 is made up of 17 amino acids. The trim removed 4 bases at V and 2 bases at J, leaving 12 bases unmatched. CDR3 bases: TGTGCCAGCAGCTCCGCGGTTGCGCGGGGGACCACAGATACGCAGTATTTT. Translated: CASSSAVARGTTDTQYF. Based on the CDR3 plus reference TRBV11-2 and TRBJ2-3, the full variable domain is EAGVAQSPRYKIIEKRQSVAFWCNPISGHATLYWYQQILGQGPKLLIQFQNNGVVDDSQLPKDRFSAERLKGVDSTLKIQPAKLEDSAVYLCASSSAVARGTTDTQYFGPGTRLTVL.

Many counts were recorded for this clonotype. The rearrangement joins TRBV4-1 to TRBJ2-3; D remains unclear. Germline V gene lookup returns CDR1 MGHRA and CDR2 YSYEKL. V was trimmed by 5 bases and J by 2 bases, leaving 11 bases between them. CDR3 size: 14 residues. In DNA, the CDR3 is TGCGCCAGCAGCGAAGTTAGGGTCACAGATACGCAGTATTTT. Encoded protein: CASSEVRVTDTQYF.

This clonotype was recorded a few times. A junction end diverges from the germline sequence, so it may reflect a read error. This chain links TRBV19 with TRBJ1-2; D unresolved. Per germline, CDR1 LNHDA and CDR2 SQIVND (reference sequence). This CDR3 has 11 amino acids. CDR3 sequence: CAGRKGFGYTF. The CDR3, as DNA: TGTGCCGGTAGAAAAGGCTTTGGCTACACCTTC. Full variable domain (missing parts from reference TRBV19 and TRBJ1-2): DGGITQSPKYLFRKEGQNVTLSCEQNLNHDAMYWYRQDPGQGLRLIYYSQIVNDFQKGDIAEGYSVSREKKESFPLTVTSAQKNPTAFYLCAGRKGFGYTFGSGTRLTVV.

The table lists this clonotype with a few counts. The rearrangement uses TRBV7-2 and TRBJ2-3; 8 bases are a match to TRBD2. Per germline, CDR1 SGHTA and CDR2 FQGNSA. CDR3 length equals 14 residues. V lost 6 bases, J lost 6 bases, and 8 bases stayed unmatched. This chain's CDR3 is CASRGGAGVDTQYF. In DNA, the CDR3 is TGTGCCAGCAGGGGGGGAGCGGGGGTCGATACGCAGTATTTT.

The table lists this clonotype with many counts. As DNA, the CDR3 is TGCGCCAGCAGCCAAGAGGGTTCCTCAGATACGCAGTATTTT. Protein product: CASSQEGSSDTQYF. V is TRBV4-3 and J is TRBJ2-3, with D unclear. Germline V gives CDR1 LGHNA, CDR2 YSLEER. V was cut by 0 bases and J by 4 bases, with 8 bases left in between. The CDR3 length is 14 residues.

Only a few counts were recorded for this clonotype. The V gene is TRBV9, the J gene TRBJ1-3; D gene uncertain. V gave up 4 bases and J gave up 0 bases, with 14 bases separating them. Germline V gene lookup returns CDR1 SGDLS and CDR2 YYNGEE. CDR3 length equals 16 residues. CDR3 bases: TGTGCCAGCAGCCCACCGGAGGGCTCCTCTGGAAACACCATATATTTT. Its translation is CASSPPEGSSGNTIYF.

The J gene is TRBJ2-5, the V gene TRBV15; 8 nucleotides agree with TRBD2. Trimming at V came to 5 bases and at J to 4 bases, leaving 21 bases not matched to a gene. Looked up from germline, CDR1 is LNHNV and CDR2 is YYDKDF (reference sequence). The CDR3 is 19 amino acids. The CDR3 loop reads CATSRGGWLAGQRGETQYF. The CDR3 DNA sequence: TGTGCCACCAGCCGGGGGGGATGGCTAGCGGGTCAGCGGGGAGAGACCCAGTACTTC.

This clonotype was seen more than once but under ten times. The V and J genes are TRBV7-2 and TRBJ2-3, with TRBD2 identical over 8 bases. J gave up 1 base and V 1 base, and 4 bases lay outside the gene matches. Germline CDR1 and CDR2: SGHTA and FQGNSA. The CDR3 runs to 16 residues. The CDR3 here is CASSLDGRGGTDTQYF. The CDR3 nucleotides are TGTGCCAGCAGCTTAGATGGGCGGGGGGGCACAGATACGCAGTATTTT.

V gene TRBV20-1 combines with J gene TRBJ2-3, with 15 nucleotides matching TRBD2. Germline V lookup: CDR1 DFQATT, CDR2 SNEGSKA (reference sequence). The CDR3 is 19 residues long. J was trimmed by 5 bases and V by 0 bases; bases with no gene match: 12. In nucleotides, the CDR3 is TGCAGTGCTAGAGATGGTGGACTAGCGGGGGGGCAAGATGGAGATACGCAGTATTTT. Translation gives CSARDGGLAGGQDGDTQYF.

This clonotype was observed many times. CDR3 nucleotide sequence: TGCAGTGCCCCCACAACTAGTCCGTCTACGCAGTATTTT. As protein: CSAPTTSPSTQYF. J is TRBJ2-3 and V is TRBV20-1, with D perhaps TRBD2 (5 bases). V was pared by 6 bases and J by 8 bases, with 18 bases between. Germline CDR1 and CDR2: DFQATT and SNEGSKA (reference sequence). CDR3 length: 13 residues.